The following is a TCR beta chain sequence with its context. Its antigen is unidentified. The V and J ends lost 3 bases and 5 bases respectively, with 10 bases between them. The CDR3 contains 12 residues. CDR1 GTSNPN and CDR2 SVGIG come from the germline V gene (reference sequence). The PCR employed 60 Vbeta primers together with 13 Jbeta primers. The protocol was immunoSEQ multiplex PCR, while the TCRdb copy is restricted to in-frame clones and leaves out a portion. In the table there are about 150,000 clones, approximately 71% of which are singletons. The record originates from a study of cytomegalovirus exposure and HLA in healthy donors. Overall study context: Early released data comprised tens of millions of unique TCRs from HLA-typed donors. General study results and limits: When a later analysis compared HLA-associated TCR beta chains with equally common others, the HLA-associated chains turned out to be more clonally expanded and to have lower generation probabilities. Being productive about 87% or about 30% of the time was typical of most TCR beta V segments in an earlier analysis. For presence/absence analyses, sequencing depth was assumed to be roughly uniform across donors.

This clonotype originated in a woman under 30 in good health and CMV-seropositive. The chain is built from TRBV30 and TRBJ1-1; D is unclear. Sequencing input: PBMCs. The CDR3 DNA follows: TGTGCCTGGAGCTTCGATAGAACTGAAGCTTTCTTT. Translated: CAWSFDRTEAFF.